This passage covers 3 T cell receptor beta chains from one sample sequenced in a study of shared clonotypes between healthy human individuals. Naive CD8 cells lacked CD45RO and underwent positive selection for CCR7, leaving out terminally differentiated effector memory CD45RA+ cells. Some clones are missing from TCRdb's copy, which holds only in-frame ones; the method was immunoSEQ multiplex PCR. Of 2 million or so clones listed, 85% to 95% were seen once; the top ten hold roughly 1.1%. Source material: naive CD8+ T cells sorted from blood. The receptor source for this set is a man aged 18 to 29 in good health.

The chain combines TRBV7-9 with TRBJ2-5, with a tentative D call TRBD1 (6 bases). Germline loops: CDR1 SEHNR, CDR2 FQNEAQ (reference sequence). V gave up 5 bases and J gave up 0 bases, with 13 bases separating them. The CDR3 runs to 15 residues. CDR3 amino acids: CASSTTTGYQETQYF. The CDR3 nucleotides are TGTGCCAGCAGCACCACAACAGGGTACCAAGAGACCCAGTACTTC.

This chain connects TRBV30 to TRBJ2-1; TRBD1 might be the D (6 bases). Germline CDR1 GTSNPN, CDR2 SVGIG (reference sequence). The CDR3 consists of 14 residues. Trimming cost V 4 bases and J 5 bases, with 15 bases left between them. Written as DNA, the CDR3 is TGTGCCTGGAATGTGGGGGCTCGGAACAATGAGCAGTTCTTC. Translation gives CAWNVGARNNEQFF.

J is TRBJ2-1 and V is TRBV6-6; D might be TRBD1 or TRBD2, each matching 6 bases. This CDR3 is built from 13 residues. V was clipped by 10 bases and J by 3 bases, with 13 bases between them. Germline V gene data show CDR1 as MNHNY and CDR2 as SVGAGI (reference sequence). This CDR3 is CAIGGTSYNEQFF. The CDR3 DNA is TGTGCCATCGGAGGGACAAGCTACAATGAGCAGTTCTTC.